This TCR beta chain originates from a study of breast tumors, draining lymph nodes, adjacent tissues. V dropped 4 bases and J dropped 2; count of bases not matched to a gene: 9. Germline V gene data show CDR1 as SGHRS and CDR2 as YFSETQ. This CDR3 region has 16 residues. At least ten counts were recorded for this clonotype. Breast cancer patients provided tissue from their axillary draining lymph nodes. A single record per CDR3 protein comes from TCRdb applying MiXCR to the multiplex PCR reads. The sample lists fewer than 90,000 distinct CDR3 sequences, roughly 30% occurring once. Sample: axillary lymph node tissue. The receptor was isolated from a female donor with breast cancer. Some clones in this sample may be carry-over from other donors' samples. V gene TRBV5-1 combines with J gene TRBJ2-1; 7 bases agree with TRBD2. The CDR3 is CASSVEPGLPYNEQFF. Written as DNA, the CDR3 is TGCGCCAGCAGCGTCGAACCGGGACTACCCTACAATGAGCAGTTCTTC.